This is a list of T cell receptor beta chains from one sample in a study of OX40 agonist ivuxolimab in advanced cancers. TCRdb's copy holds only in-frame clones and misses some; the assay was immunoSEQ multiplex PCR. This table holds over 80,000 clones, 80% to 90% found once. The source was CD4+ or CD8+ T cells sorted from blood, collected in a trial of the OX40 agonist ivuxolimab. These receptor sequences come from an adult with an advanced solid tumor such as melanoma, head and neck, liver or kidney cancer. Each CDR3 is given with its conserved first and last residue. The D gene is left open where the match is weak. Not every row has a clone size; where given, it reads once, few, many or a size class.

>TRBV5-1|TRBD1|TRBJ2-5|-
CASSPIPGTGAETQYF
TGCGCCAGCAGCCCGATTCCTGGGACAGGGGCAGAGACCCAGTACTTC
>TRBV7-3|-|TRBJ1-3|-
CASSLSGNTIYF
TGTGCCAGCAGCTTAAGTGGAAACACCATATATTTT
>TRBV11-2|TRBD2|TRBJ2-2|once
CASSLVRGGGDTGELFF
TGTGCCAGCAGCTTAGTCCGGGGCGGGGGAGACACCGGGGAGCTGTTTTTT
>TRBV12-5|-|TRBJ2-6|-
CASGTRTLQDKVGPF
TGTGCTAGTGGTACCAGGACTTTGCAGGACAAAGTCGGGCCATTC
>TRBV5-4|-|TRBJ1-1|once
CASSFGGLTEAFF
TGTGCCAGCAGCTTCGGCGGGCTCACTGAAGCTTTCTTT
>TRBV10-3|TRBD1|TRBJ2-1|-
CAMGTGNYNEQFF
TGTGCCATGGGGACAGGGAACTACAATGAGCAGTTCTTC
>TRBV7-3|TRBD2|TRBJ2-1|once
CASSSYGGVEQFF
TGTGCCAGCAGTTCCTATGGGGGGGTTGAGCAGTTCTTC
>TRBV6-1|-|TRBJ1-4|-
CASSQTLNEKLFF
TGTGCCAGCTCCCAAACCCTTAATGAAAAACTGTTTTTT
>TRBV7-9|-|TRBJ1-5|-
CASSLGGRGRQTNQPQHF
TGTGCCAGCAGCTTAGGGGGGAGGGGCAGGCAGACCAATCAGCCCCAGCATTTT
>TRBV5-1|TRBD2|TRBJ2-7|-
CASSRTGTSRYEQYF
TGCGCCAGCAGCAGAACCGGGACTAGCAGGTACGAGCAGTACTTC
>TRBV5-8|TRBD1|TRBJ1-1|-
CASSFRGLNTEAFF
TGTGCCAGCAGCTTTAGGGGGCTGAACACTGAAGCTTTCTTT
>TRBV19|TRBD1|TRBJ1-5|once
CASRAKDRPDGPQHF
TGTGCCAGTAGAGCCAAGGACAGGCCCGATGGGCCCCAGCATTTT
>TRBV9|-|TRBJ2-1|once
CASSVAQGIGNEQFF
TGTGCCAGCAGCGTAGCGCAGGGGATAGGCAATGAGCAGTTCTTC
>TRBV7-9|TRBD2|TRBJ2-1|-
CASRQTSGALNEQFF
TGTGCCAGCAGGCAGACTAGCGGGGCCCTCAATGAGCAGTTCTTC
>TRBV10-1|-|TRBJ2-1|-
CASSETRREQFF
TGCGCCAGCAGTGAGACAAGGCGCGAGCAGTTCTTC
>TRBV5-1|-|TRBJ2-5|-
CATSDNDQETQYF
TGCGCCACCTCAGACAACGACCAAGAGACCCAGTACTTC
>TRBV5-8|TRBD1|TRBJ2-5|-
CASRRTGVETQYF
TGTGCCAGCAGACGGACAGGGGTAGAGACCCAGTACTTC
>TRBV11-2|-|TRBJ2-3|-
CASSLTGSSTDTQYF
TGTGCCAGCAGCTTGACGGGGTCAAGCACAGATACGCAGTATTTT
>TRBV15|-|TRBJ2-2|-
CATSRDAVDRVIPGSCFF
-
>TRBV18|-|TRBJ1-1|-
CASSPVETLNTEAFF
TGTGCCAGCTCACCAGTTGAGACTTTGAACACTGAAGCTTTCTTT
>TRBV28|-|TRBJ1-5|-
CASTPWDNQPQHF
TGTGCCAGCACCCCTTGGGACAACCAGCCCCAGCATTTT
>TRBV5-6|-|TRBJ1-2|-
CASSAGPNYGYTF
TGTGCCAGCAGCGCGGGACCTAACTATGGCTACACCTTC
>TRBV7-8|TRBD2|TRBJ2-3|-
CASSFWTSGSTDTQYF
TGTGCCAGCAGCTTCTGGACTAGCGGGAGTACAGATACGCAGTATTTT
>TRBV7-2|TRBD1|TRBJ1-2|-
CASSLTNRGHGYTF
TGTGCCAGCAGCTTGACGAACAGGGGTCATGGCTACACCTTC
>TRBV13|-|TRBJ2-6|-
CASTLPGSWAPGANVLTF
TGTGCCAGCACCCTCCCGGGATCTTGGGCCCCTGGGGCCAACGTCCTGACTTTC
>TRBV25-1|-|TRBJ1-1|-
CASSEFMGPAEAFF
TGTGCCAGCAGTGAATTCATGGGGCCGGCTGAAGCTTTCTTT